These 21 T cell receptor beta chains were sequenced from one sample in a study of blood T cell repertoires in COVID-19 (dated by TCRdb to about 2020). Library generation was performed with the immunoSEQ multiplex PCR assay. This immuneACCESS table, as held by TCRdb, lists in-frame sequences with V and J called but not all clones. Of the missing ones, under half trace to an unresolved V gene in checked studies; the others have no known cause. This sample gives some 360,000 clones in total; around nine tenths of them show up just once. Clones ranked in the top ten supply under 5% of the sample. Sample: peripheral blood. These receptors all come from a woman aged 55 to 70 with COVID-19, enrolled during active disease.

The chain combines TRBV6-5 with TRBJ2-2; possibly TRBD2 for D (6 bases). V shed 6 bases and J shed 5 bases, with 16 bases lying between them. Germline lookup yields CDR1 MNHEY and CDR2 SVGAGI. The CDR3 has 15 residues. DNA for the CDR3: TGTGCCAGCAGGGCCCGACTAGAGGGGACCGGGGAGCTGTTTTTT. Residues: CASRARLEGTGELFF.

The CDR3 DNA reads TGTGCCAGCAGCTTAGTAAGACAGGCCGACACTGAAGCTTTCTTT. It is translated as CASSLVRQADTEAFF. The V call is TRBV7-9, the J call TRBJ1-1, with D possibly being TRBD1 (6 bases). The CDR3 has 15 amino acids. V was shortened by 1 base and J by 3 bases, with 12 bases between the two germline ends. Germline CDR1 and CDR2: SEHNR and FQNEAQ (reference sequence).

The rearrangement uses TRBV18 and TRBJ2-7, with TRBD2 identical over 7 bases. This CDR3 has 15 residues. Germline CDR1 and CDR2: KGHSH and LQKENI. V was clipped by 3 bases and J by 2 bases; unmatched bases: 7. CDR3 protein: CASSPGGGRTYEQYF. As DNA, the CDR3 is TGTGCCAGCTCACCGGGGGGAGGGAGGACCTACGAGCAGTACTTC.

The V and J genes are TRBV28 and TRBJ1-2; unclear D gene. The V end was cut by 2 bases, the J end by 3 bases, with 10 bases between. Germline CDR1 reads MDHEN; CDR2 reads SYDVKM. The CDR3 is 14 amino acids. The CDR3 sequence: CASSLISGYYGYTF. Here the CDR3 DNA reads TGTGCCAGCAGTTTAATCTCCGGGTACTATGGCTACACCTTC.

This clone occurred a few times. The chain uses TRBV11-2 and TRBJ1-1; perhaps TRBD1 as D (6 bases). V dropped 2 bases and J dropped 1 base, with 14 bases sitting between them. The CDR3 is made up of 16 amino acids. Germline CDR1 is SGHAT and CDR2 is FQNNGV. CDR3 protein: CASSLPSGTRNTEAFF. In DNA form, the CDR3 reads TGTGCCAGCAGCTTACCTTCCGGGACAAGGAACACTGAAGCTTTCTTT.

The chain links TRBV3-1 (or the pseudogene TRBV3-2) to TRBJ1-2; 11 bases fit TRBD1. Germline lookup yields CDR1 LGHDT and CDR2 YNNKEL (reference sequence). After removal of 8 bases from V and 7 bases from J, the junction contained 9 bases not matched to a gene. The CDR3 contains 14 residues. The CDR3 is CASGPGGTGGGYTF. CDR3 DNA sequence: TGTGCCAGCGGCCCGGGGGGGACAGGGGGTGGCTACACCTTC.

This chain connects TRBV7-9 to TRBJ2-7, with D maybe TRBD2 (6 bases). Looked up from germline, CDR1 is SEHNR and CDR2 is FQNEAQ (reference sequence). The CDR3 is made up of 13 amino acids. The V end lost 1 base, the J end lost 9 bases, and 13 bases lay between the germline ends. CDR3 protein: CASSLEARDLQYF. The CDR3 DNA reads TGTGCCAGCAGCTTAGAGGCGAGGGACTTGCAGTACTTC.

The chain links TRBV9 to TRBJ1-1; D remains ambiguous. CDR3 size: 13 residues. Germline assignment: CDR1 SGDLS and CDR2 YYNGEE. Trimming took 5 bases from V and 0 from J, leaving 8 bases between them. The CDR3 bases are TGTGCCAGCAGTGCGGGCTTGAACACTGAAGCTTTCTTT. It codes for CASSAGLNTEAFF.

This chain links TRBV2 with TRBJ1-2, with TRBD1 as a possible D gene (5 bases). The V end lost 3 bases, the J end lost 7 bases, and 15 bases lay between the germline ends. In germline, CDR1 is SNHLY, CDR2 FYNNEI. CDR3 size: 14 residues. The CDR3 DNA reads as TGTGCCAGCAGTGAGCGCAGGGTGATGGGTGGCTACACCTTC. Protein: CASSERRVMGGYTF. Full variable domain (rest looked up from reference TRBV2 and TRBJ1-2): EPEVTQTPSHQVTQMGQEVILRCVPISNHLYFYWYRQILGQKVEFLVSFYNNEISEKSEIFDDQFSVERPDGSNFTLKIRSTKLEDSAMYFCASSERRVMGGYTFGSGTRLTVV.

The chain links TRBV19 to TRBJ2-3; unclear D gene. The CDR3 has 15 amino acids. The germline V gene encodes CDR1 LNHDA and CDR2 SQIVND (reference sequence). V was cut by 7 bases and J by 0 bases, with 14 bases left in between. The chain's CDR3 is CASTTLGSSTDTQYF. As DNA, the CDR3 is TGTGCCAGTACCACCTTGGGCAGTAGCACAGATACGCAGTATTTT.

The V and J genes are TRBV6-5 and TRBJ1-2, with unresolved D. Germline CDR1 is MNHEY and CDR2 is SVGAGI. The CDR3 contains 14 residues. Trimming removed 10 bases from V and 4 bases from J, with 19 bases in between. CDR3: CATSVGDTAYGYTF. The CDR3 nucleotides read TGTGCCACTAGCGTCGGGGATACAGCCTATGGCTACACCTTC.

This clone was detected once. The genes are TRBV11-1 and TRBJ1-1; 9 nucleotides match TRBD1. Germline values: CDR1 SGHAT, CDR2 FQDESV (reference sequence). Trimming took 7 bases from V and 8 from J; bases not matched to a gene: 8. CDR3 length: 13 amino acids. CDR3 coding DNA: TGTGCCAGCACGGCCATGGGACAGGGAGAAGCTTTCTTT. Amino acid sequence: CASTAMGQGEAFF.

The rearrangement uses TRBV7-9 and TRBJ1-5; no clear D gene. The germline CDR1 and CDR2 sequences are SEHNR and FQNEAQ (reference sequence). The CDR3 has 12 residues. V lost 3 bases and J 11 bases, leaving 11 bases between the germline ends. The CDR3 region has the DNA TGTGCCAGCAGCTTTAGCGAAGAGGCCCAGCATTTT. The encoded protein is CASSFSEEAQHF.

The gene calls are TRBV4-1 and TRBJ1-2, with a tentative D call TRBD1 (5 bases). This CDR3 contains 14 residues. The germline V gene encodes CDR1 MGHRA and CDR2 YSYEKL. V was trimmed by 4 bases and J by 4 bases, leaving 13 bases between them. The CDR3 protein is CASSPSVGGYGYTF. CDR3 DNA: TGCGCCAGCAGCCCAAGTGTGGGGGGCTATGGCTACACCTTC.

On this clone itself: Other DNA sequences within the sample encode an identical CDR3. The chain has TRBV11-2 and TRBJ2-1; TRBD2 matches at 8 bases. The V segment lost 6 bases and the J segment 3 bases; nucleotides outside the gene matches: 7. Germline lookup yields CDR1 SGHAT and CDR2 FQNNGV. This CDR3 has 15 residues. CDR3 loop: CASSLGAGGYNEQFF. CDR3 bases: TGTGCCAGCAGTCTCGGGGCGGGGGGCTACAATGAGCAGTTCTTC.

This sequence joins TRBV18 and TRBJ2-6; D uncertain. The CDR3 consists of 15 residues. Trimming stripped 6 bases from V and 0 bases from J, with 9 bases between. Germline values: CDR1 KGHSH, CDR2 LQKENI. CDR3 sequence (DNA): TGTGCCAGCTCCCAGCGAGTCTCTGGGGCCAACGTCCTGACTTTC. This encodes CASSQRVSGANVLTF.

This chain uses TRBV5-6 with TRBJ2-6; D gene uncertain. With 4 bases removed from V and 2 bases from J, the gap between germline ends came to 16 bases. The CDR3 length is 17 residues. Germline CDR1 reads SGHDT; CDR2 reads YYEEEE. CDR3 in amino acids: CASSPRGQPPGANVLTF. The CDR3 nucleotides are TGTGCCAGCAGCCCCCGAGGCCAACCCCCTGGGGCCAACGTCCTGACTTTC. Looking up the rest from reference TRBV5-6 and TRBJ2-6 gives the full variable domain: DAGVTQSPTHLIKTRGQQVTLRCSPKSGHDTVSWYQQALGQGPQFIFQYYEEEERQRGNFPDRFSGHQFPNYSSELNVNALLLGDSALYLCASSPRGQPPGANVLTFGAGSRLTVL.

The J gene is TRBJ1-4, the V gene TRBV12-3 or TRBV12-4; TRBD1 aligns across 10 bases. CDR3 length equals 12 residues. V was clipped by 8 bases and J by 6 bases; unmatched bases: 0. CDR3 coding DNA: TGTGCCAGCGGGACAGGGGATGAAAAACTGTTTTTT. As protein: CASGTGDEKLFF.

This sequence joins TRBV11-2 and TRBJ2-5, with D tentatively TRBD1 (7 bases). CDR1 and CDR2 from the germline V gene are SGHAT and FQNNGV. Trimming stripped 5 bases from V and 4 bases from J, with 17 bases between. The CDR3 totals 15 residues. CDR3 in DNA: TGTGCCAGCAGCACGCTCAGGGGGGCGGCAGAGACCCAGTACTTC. It yields the protein CASSTLRGAAETQYF. The variable domain in full, with the rest retrieved from reference TRBV11-2 and TRBJ2-5, is EAGVAQSPRYKIIEKRQSVAFWCNPISGHATLYWYQQILGQGPKLLIQFQNNGVVDDSQLPKDRFSAERLKGVDSTLKIQPAKLEDSAVYLCASSTLRGAAETQYFGPGTRLLVL.

V and J are TRBV9 and TRBJ1-1; D is uncertain. The CDR3 sequence is 16 residues long. The V gene's germline CDR1 is SGDLS and CDR2 YYNGEE. Trimming removed 1 base at V and 6 bases at J, with 19 bases between. CDR3 nucleotide sequence: TGTGCCAGCAGCGTACAACAGAGACCGGGCGGGGCTGAAGCTTTCTTT. As protein: CASSVQQRPGGAEAFF.

The chain carries TRBV7-9 and TRBJ1-6, with 9 bases that match TRBD1. Germline V gives CDR1 SEHNR, CDR2 FQNEAQ (reference sequence). V dropped 5 bases and J dropped 8; count of bases not matched to a gene: 13. The CDR3 is made up of 17 amino acids. The CDR3 here is CASSKGPTGGRHSPLHF. CDR3 coding DNA: TGTGCCAGCAGCAAAGGGCCAACAGGGGGCAGGCATTCACCCCTCCACTTT.